A selection of T cell receptor beta chains follows, all from one sample in a study of control samples from healthy donors and cancer patients. Profiling relied on immunoSEQ multiplex PCR, and the TCRdb table lists in-frame clones only, not all of them. The sample consists of 85,000 to 95,000 clones, more than 75% of them appearing once. Material for sequencing was blood. The receptors shown here come from a woman aged 60-75 years in good health. Both conserved end residues are trimmed from each CDR3. Fields, in order: CDR3 protein, J gene, V gene.

ASAGGLYNEQF,TRBJ2-1,TRBV5-4
ASSPAWQGRYEQY,TRBJ2-7,TRBV4-3
ASSGRDRGPTDTQY,TRBJ2-3,TRBV25-1
AISGPRRVEQF,TRBJ2-1,TRBV10-3
ASSEGFSGVWTQY,TRBJ2-5,TRBV6-1
SVDVGARYGYT,TRBJ1-2,TRBV29-1
ATTTGTSGGSADTQY,TRBJ2-3,TRBV5-1
ASSRSSGSTETQY,TRBJ2-5,TRBV7-2
ASSQFAGGMFQETQY,TRBJ2-5,TRBV14
ASSLGPEAF,TRBJ1-1,TRBV12-3/TRBV12-4
ASKIPYEQY,TRBJ2-7,TRBV21-1
ASSIKVGLAANEQF,TRBJ2-1,TRBV7-2
SVAGQGSSYEQY,TRBJ2-7,TRBV29-1
ASSIVWGVGEKLF,TRBJ1-4,TRBV19
ASTRVRQGGYTQY,TRBJ2-3,TRBV6-5
ASSQDAGTTPYNEQF,TRBJ2-1,TRBV4-1
ASSLMGQGVGTYEQY,TRBJ2-7,TRBV11-2
ASSINRDSNQPQH,TRBJ1-5,TRBV7-2
ASSDLGQGATEAF,TRBJ1-1,TRBV6-1
ASSIDVLAGRTDTQY,TRBJ2-3,TRBV19
ASSWYNNRVATNEKLF,TRBJ1-4,TRBV13
ASGQGYGYT,TRBJ1-2,TRBV19